A selection of T cell receptor beta chains follows, all from one sample in a study of blood T cell repertoires in COVID-19. The assay was immunoSEQ multiplex PCR, and TCRdb's table has in-frame clones only and misses some. The table records some 200,000 clones, 87% of them present only once. The sample consisted of peripheral blood. All receptors come from a woman aged 18-29 years who had recovered from COVID-19. CDR3s include the opening cysteine and the closing phenylalanine or tryptophan. The D gene is left open where the match is weak. Only some rows state a clone size, as once, few, many or a class for expanded clones.

J gene | D gene | clone size | V gene | CDR3 protein | CDR3 DNA
TRBJ1-2 | TRBD1 | NA | TRBV19 | CASSIEDRGYGYTF | TGTGCCAGTAGTATAGAGGACAGGGGTTATGGCTACACCTTC
TRBJ2-7 | TRBD2 | NA | TRBV7-9 | CASSSTPSGIYEQYF | TGTGCCAGCAGCTCCACTCCTAGCGGGATCTACGAGCAGTACTTC
TRBJ1-2 | NA | NA | TRBV24-1 | CATSDPGQNGYTF | TGTGCCACCAGTGATCCTGGACAAAATGGCTACACCTTC
TRBJ2-4 | TRBD1 | NA | TRBV6-6 | CASSYSGTGTNIQYF | TGTGCCAGCAGTTACTCCGGGACAGGGACAAACATTCAGTACTTC
TRBJ1-4 | NA | NA | TRBV15 | CATSPGDEKLFF | TGTGCCACCAGCCCGGGGGATGAAAAACTGTTTTTT
TRBJ1-1 | NA | NA | TRBV19 | CASSRRGTAFF | TGTGCCAGTAGTAGACGCGGGACGGCTTTCTTT
TRBJ1-1 | NA | few | TRBV7-2 | CASSTRQSSEAFF | TGTGCCAGCAGCACCCGACAGTCCTCTGAAGCTTTCTTT
TRBJ2-1 | TRBD2 | NA | TRBV30 | CAWTEALAVNNEQFF | TGTGCCTGGACTGAAGCACTAGCGGTAAACAATGAGCAGTTCTTC
TRBJ2-6 | NA | NA | TRBV7-9 | CASRYQGGSGANVLTF | TGTGCCAGCAGGTACCAAGGGGGCTCTGGGGCCAACGTCCTGACTTTC
TRBJ2-6 | NA | NA | TRBV27 | CASSLKGFGGGIGSGANVLTF | TGTGCCAGCAGTTTAAAAGGTTTCGGTGGGGGCATCGGCTCTGGGGCCAACGTCCTGACTTTC
TRBJ2-1 | TRBD2 | NA | TRBV19 | CASSISGLAPAGSYNEQFF | TGTGCCAGTAGTATCTCCGGACTAGCACCAGCGGGGTCCTACAATGAGCAGTTCTTC
TRBJ1-1 | NA | NA | TRBV7-2 | CASSPALNTEAFF | TGTGCCAGCAGCCCAGCGCTGAACACTGAAGCTTTCTTT
TRBJ2-1 | TRBD2 | NA | TRBV25-1 | CASSSMARGRLNEQFF | TGTGCCAGCAGTTCGATGGCCCGCGGGAGGTTGAATGAGCAGTTCTTC
TRBJ2-3 | TRBD2 | NA | TRBV30 | CAWSGTSGTDTQYF | TGTGCCTGGTCCGGGACTAGCGGCACAGATACGCAGTATTTT
TRBJ1-5 | NA | NA | TRBV19 | CASSTQGYNQPQHF | TGTGCCAGTAGCACACAGGGTTACAATCAGCCCCAGCATTTT
TRBJ1-1 | NA | NA | TRBV19 | CASSARVTEAFF | TGTGCCAGTAGTGCCAGGGTAACTGAAGCTTTCTTT
TRBJ2-7 | NA | NA | TRBV15 | CATKAQEGEGYEQYF | TGTGCCACCAAGGCCCAGGAGGGTGAAGGCTACGAGCAGTACTTC
TRBJ2-1 | NA | NA | TRBV12-5 | CASGLVSGLYYNEQFF | TGTGCTAGTGGTTTGGTATCGGGACTCTACTACAATGAGCAGTTCTTC
TRBJ2-7 | TRBD2 | NA | TRBV27 | CASRSGGRTSYEQYF | TGTGCCAGCCGTTCGGGGGGGCGGACATCCTACGAGCAGTACTTC
TRBJ2-1 | TRBD1 | NA | TRBV7-3 | CASRKTGISYNEQFF | TGTGCCAGCAGAAAGACAGGGATCTCCTACAATGAGCAGTTCTTC
TRBJ1-1 | TRBD1 | NA | TRBV7-9 | CASSFALRTGAANTEAFF | TGTGCCAGCAGCTTCGCGCTACGGACAGGCGCAGCGAACACTGAAGCTTTCTTT
TRBJ2-1 | TRBD2 | NA | TRBV19 | CASSIPAGGPNNEQFF | TGTGCCAGTAGTATCCCAGCGGGAGGGCCAAACAATGAGCAGTTCTTC
TRBJ1-1 | NA | once | TRBV13 | CASSLGTGILSTEAFF | TGTGCCAGCAGCTTAGGGACAGGCATTCTTTCCACTGAAGCTTTCTTT
TRBJ2-3 | NA | NA | TRBV20-1 | CSASETGGTDTQYF | TGCAGTGCTAGTGAAACCGGGGGCACAGATACGCAGTATTTT
TRBJ1-1 | NA | NA | TRBV4-1 | CASSQDKGTEAFF | TGCGCCAGCAGCCAAGATAAGGGGACTGAAGCTTTCTTT
TRBJ1-1 | TRBD1 | NA | TRBV10-3 | CAIRGSQRQGHTEAFF | TGTGCCATCAGAGGCAGCCAGAGACAGGGGCACACTGAAGCTTTCTTT
TRBJ2-2 | TRBD1 | NA | TRBV5-5 | CASSTSTGLGLGELFF | TGTGCCAGCAGCACCTCGACAGGGTTAGGCCTCGGGGAGCTGTTTTTT
TRBJ1-2 | NA | NA | TRBV18 | CASSPPSGGYGYTF | TGTGCCAGCTCACCCCCTAGCGGGGGCTATGGCTACACCTTC
TRBJ1-1 | NA | NA | TRBV30 | CAWSGGQTMNTEAFF | TGTGCCTGGAGTGGTGGACAGACCATGAACACTGAAGCTTTCTTT
TRBJ2-4 | TRBD2 | NA | TRBV7-2 | CASSLVSGGVAKNIQYF | TGTGCCAGCAGCTTAGTATCGGGGGGGGTCGCCAAAAACATTCAGTACTTC
TRBJ2-5 | NA | NA | TRBV5-5 | CASSRVLETQYF | TGTGCCAGCAGCCGCGTCTTGGAGACCCAGTACTTC
TRBJ2-2 | TRBD1 | NA | TRBV19 | CASRKDRASTGELFF | TGTGCCAGTAGGAAAGACAGGGCGAGCACCGGGGAGCTGTTTTTT
TRBJ1-2 | TRBD1 | NA | TRBV18 | CASSPGQTYYGYTF | TGTGCCAGCTCACCGGGACAGACCTACTATGGCTACACCTTC
TRBJ2-7 | NA | NA | TRBV7-9 | CASSQTDRREYYEQYF | TGTGCCAGCAGCCAAACCGACAGGCGGGAGTACTACGAGCAGTACTTC
TRBJ2-7 | NA | NA | TRBV2 | CASKLDSNFYEQYF | TGTGCCAGCAAATTGGACTCAAACTTCTACGAGCAGTACTTC
TRBJ1-2 | NA | NA | TRBV28 | CASSSGALNYGYTF | TGTGCCAGCAGTTCAGGGGCGCTGAACTATGGCTACACCTTC
TRBJ2-5 | TRBD1 | NA | TRBV25-1 | CASSDPQQGAGGETQYF | TGTGCCAGCAGTGACCCACAACAGGGGGCCGGAGGAGAGACCCAGTACTTC
TRBJ1-1 | TRBD1 | NA | TRBV5-5 | CASSAPTGVDAVGTEAFF | TGTGCCAGCAGCGCCCCGACAGGGGTCGATGCGGTTGGCACTGAAGCTTTCTTT
TRBJ2-7 | TRBD1 | NA | TRBV5-6 | CASSLAVGGPTYEQYF | TGTGCCAGCAGCTTGGCGGTAGGGGGCCCCACCTACGAGCAGTACTTC
TRBJ2-7 | NA | NA | TRBV6-5 | CASRTPRSTYEQYF | TGTGCCAGCAGAACCCCCCGGAGTACCTACGAGCAGTACTTC
TRBJ2-7 | TRBD1 | once | TRBV27 | CASSLWTGGDYEQYF | TGTGCCAGCAGTCTCTGGACAGGGGGGGACTACGAGCAGTACTTC
TRBJ2-4 | TRBD2 | NA | TRBV11-2 | CASSVRLAGGLRENIQYF | TGTGCCAGCAGCGTACGACTAGCGGGGGGTCTTCGGGAAAACATTCAGTACTTC
TRBJ1-5 | NA | NA | TRBV13 | CASSLGGRGGNQPQHF | TGTGCCAGCAGCTTAGGGGGCAGGGGCGGCAATCAGCCCCAGCATTTT
TRBJ1-2 | TRBD1 | once | TRBV2 | CASSRQGPTNHGYTF | TGTGCCAGCAGCCGACAGGGGCCGACGAACCATGGCTACACCTTC
TRBJ1-5 | NA | NA | TRBV21-1 | CASRGQGLCLNQPQHF | TGTGCCAGCAGAGGACAGGGGCTTTGCTTGAATCAGCCCCAGCATTTT
TRBJ2-7 | TRBD2 | NA | TRBV9 | CASSPGLAGDGSSYEQYF | TGTGCCAGCAGCCCTGGACTAGCGGGAGACGGGTCGTCCTACGAGCAGTACTTC
TRBJ2-7 | NA | NA | TRBV7-6 | CASSHGDTPTYEQYF | TGTGCCAGCAGCCATGGGGACACTCCCACCTACGAGCAGTACTTC
TRBJ2-1 | NA | NA | TRBV5-6 | CASSIGGSYYNEQFF | TGTGCCAGCAGCATTGGGGGCAGTTACTACAATGAGCAGTTCTTC
TRBJ2-1 | TRBD2 | NA | TRBV9 | CASSPMGLAGGGYNEQFF | TGTGCCAGCAGCCCTATGGGGCTAGCGGGAGGCGGCTACAATGAGCAGTTCTTC
TRBJ2-1 | NA | NA | TRBV13 | CASSPTRNEQFF | TGTGCCAGCAGCCCGACTAGGAATGAGCAGTTCTTC
TRBJ2-1 | TRBD2 | NA | TRBV3-1/TRBV3-2 | CASSQVLREGGNEQFF | TGTGCCAGCAGCCAAGTGTTACGGGAGGGGGGAAATGAGCAGTTCTTC
TRBJ1-1 | TRBD1 | NA | TRBV7-2 | CASSFRTGVPRYEAFF | TGTGCCAGCAGCTTTCGGACAGGAGTTCCCCGATATGAAGCTTTCTTT
TRBJ2-7 | NA | NA | TRBV7-2 | CASSLGPRNYEQYF | TGTGCCAGCAGCTTAGGGCCACGAAACTACGAGCAGTACTTC
TRBJ1-3 | NA | once | TRBV6-2/TRBV6-3 | CASSYSTGSSGNTIYF | TGTGCCAGCAGTTACTCGACCGGGAGCTCTGGAAACACCATATATTTT